Listed below are T cell receptor beta chains from one sample, sequenced in a study of blood T cell repertoires in COVID-19. Clones were read by immunoSEQ multiplex PCR, and TCRdb kept only the in-frame ones, dropping some. This table has roughly 300,000 clones, more than 75% appearing once. The sequenced sample was PBMCs or T cells enriched from blood (not recorded which). Source of these receptors: a man aged 30 to 45 who had recovered from COVID-19. The CDR3 runs from the conserved cysteine through the conserved F or W.

>TRBJ2-5|TRBV5-1
CASRSQQGPVTQYF
>TRBJ2-5|TRBV5-1
CASRAGGLQETQYF
>TRBJ2-7|TRBV19
CASSPRQGTPYEQYF
>TRBJ1-2|TRBV6-5
CASSYLTGNYGYTF
>TRBJ1-2|TRBV9
CASSVAGGALGGYTF
>TRBJ1-1|TRBV2
CASRGGGGPVTEAFF
>TRBJ2-7|TRBV24-1
CATSDRTGGFDEQYF
>TRBJ2-3|TRBV6-1
CASSDVLDTQYF
>TRBJ1-4|TRBV6-4
CARQRVTGEKLFF
>TRBJ2-4|TRBV28
CASGQTPGETDIQYF
>TRBJ1-1|TRBV29-1
CSVDYGGQYTEAFF
>TRBJ1-1|TRBV28
CASTLWGRAEEAFF
>TRBJ1-1|TRBV11-2
CASSSGETGANTEAFF
>TRBJ1-4|TRBV5-1
CASSLDGTGGVKLFF
>TRBJ2-4|TRBV4-1
CASSQMTSGGGKNIQYF
>TRBJ1-5|TRBV19
CASSANPGVGNQPQHF
>TRBJ2-2|TRBV28
CASSERGSNTGELFF
>TRBJ1-5|TRBV7-2
CASSLVGGASNQPQHF
>TRBJ2-5|TRBV19
CASSLQGFPTQYF
>TRBJ1-5|TRBV10-3
CAISESGGGNQPQHF
>TRBJ2-3|TRBV7-9
CASSPPAVSTDTQYF
>TRBJ2-7|TRBV30
CAWSVGEGYEQYF
>TRBJ2-1|TRBV2
CASSEVGLAGGGSYNEQFF
>TRBJ2-7|TRBV11-1
CASSSQLAGGPYEQYF
>TRBJ2-1|TRBV7-2
CASSSDRASYNEQFF
>TRBJ1-1|TRBV12-3/TRBV12-4
CATSQYLGTEAFF
>TRBJ2-7|TRBV10-1
CASSEQGSSYEQYF
>TRBJ1-6|TRBV11-2
CASSLVGGLASPLHF
>TRBJ1-2|TRBV6-5
CASSYSGRGAYGYTF
>TRBJ2-5|TRBV19
CASADWNSETQYF
>TRBJ2-6|TRBV30
CAWDRPLNSGANVLTF
>TRBJ2-1|TRBV7-2
CASSLGAGVNEQFF
>TRBJ1-1|TRBV30
CACSPRTVNTEAFF
>TRBJ1-1|TRBV19
CASSLGQLNTEAFF
>TRBJ1-6|TRBV28
CANSPGGVGNSPLHF
>TRBJ2-2|TRBV29-1
CSAVYTGELFF
>TRBJ2-7|TRBV7-9
CASSSDIDSYEQYF
>TRBJ2-1|TRBV3-1/TRBV3-2
CASSQIAGNHEQFF
>TRBJ1-1|TRBV7-2
CASSLGSTGSQKGAFF
>TRBJ2-7|TRBV7-8
CASSLSGRSLYEQYF
>TRBJ1-1|TRBV27
CASSLFARGGDTEAFF
>TRBJ1-4|TRBV18
CASSPDRGNEKLFF
>TRBJ2-7|TRBV7-6
CASSLSRDRDPTYEQYF
>TRBJ1-2|TRBV7-2
CASSSRQALYGYTF
>TRBJ1-4|TRBV29-1
CSVGTMGATNEKLFF
>TRBJ1-2|TRBV29-1
CSVENGNYGYTF
>TRBJ1-4|TRBV7-9
CASSLGGRAVEKLFF
>TRBJ2-7|TRBV11-1
CASSSGSGTLDEQYF
>TRBJ2-5|TRBV12-3/TRBV12-4
CASGHLQETQYF
>TRBJ2-3|TRBV24-1
CATRGADTDTQYF